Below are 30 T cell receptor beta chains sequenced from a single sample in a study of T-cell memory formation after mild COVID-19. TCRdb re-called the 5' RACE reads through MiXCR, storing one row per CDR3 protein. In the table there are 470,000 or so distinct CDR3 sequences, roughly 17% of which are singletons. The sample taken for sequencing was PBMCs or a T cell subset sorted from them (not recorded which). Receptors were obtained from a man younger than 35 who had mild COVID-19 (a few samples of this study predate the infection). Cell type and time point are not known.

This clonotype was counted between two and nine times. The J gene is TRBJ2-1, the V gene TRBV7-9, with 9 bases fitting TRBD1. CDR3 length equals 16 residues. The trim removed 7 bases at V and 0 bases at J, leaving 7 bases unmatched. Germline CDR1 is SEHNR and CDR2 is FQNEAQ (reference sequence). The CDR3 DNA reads TGTGCCAGCACGACCCCGACAGGGGGCTCCTACAATGAGCAGTTCTTC. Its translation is CASTTPTGGSYNEQFF.

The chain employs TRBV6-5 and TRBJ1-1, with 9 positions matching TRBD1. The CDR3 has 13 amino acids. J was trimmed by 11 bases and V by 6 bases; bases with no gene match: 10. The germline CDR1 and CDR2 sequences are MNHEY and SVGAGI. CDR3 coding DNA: TGTGCCAGCAGCCTATCGACAGGGGGTGATGCTTTCTTT. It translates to CASSLSTGGDAFF.

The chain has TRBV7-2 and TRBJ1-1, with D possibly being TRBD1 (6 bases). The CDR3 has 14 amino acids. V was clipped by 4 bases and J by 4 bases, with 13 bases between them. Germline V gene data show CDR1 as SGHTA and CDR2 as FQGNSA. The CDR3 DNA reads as TGTGCCAGCAGCTCCACGGGGGCGGGCACTGAAGCTTTCTTT. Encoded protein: CASSSTGAGTEAFF.

This chain's CDR3 is CSARGRPDTQYF. The DNA of the CDR3 is TGCAGTGCCCGAGGCAGACCAGATACGCAGTATTTT. The chain joins TRBV20-1 to TRBJ2-3; D gene ambiguous. Trimming took 6 bases from V and 4 from J, leaving 11 bases between them. The germline CDR1 and CDR2 sequences are DFQATT and SNEGSKA (reference sequence). The CDR3 has 12 amino acids.

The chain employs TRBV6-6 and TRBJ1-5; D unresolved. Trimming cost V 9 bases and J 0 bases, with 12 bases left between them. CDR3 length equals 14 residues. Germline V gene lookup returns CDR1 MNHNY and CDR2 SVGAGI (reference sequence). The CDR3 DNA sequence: TGTGCCAGGACAAACAGAGTTAGCAATCAGCCCCAGCATTTT. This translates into CARTNRVSNQPQHF.

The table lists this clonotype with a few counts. CDR3 region: CASSRILLGATSTDTQYF. The CDR3 nucleotides read TGTGCCAGCAGTCGCATTCTTCTAGGGGCTACTAGCACAGATACGCAGTATTTT. The rearrangement links TRBV7-6 to TRBJ2-3; possibly TRBD1 for D (5 bases). V was trimmed by 6 bases and J by 0 bases, leaving 22 bases between them. The CDR3 sequence is 18 residues long. The germline CDR1 and CDR2 sequences are SGHVS and FNYEAQ. Variable domain in full (rest from reference TRBV7-6 and TRBJ2-3): GAGVSQSPRYKVTKRGQDVALRCDPISGHVSLYWYRQALGQGPEFLTYFNYEAQQDKSGLPNDRFSAERPEGSISTLTIQRTEQRDSAMYRCASSRILLGATSTDTQYFGPGTRLTVL.

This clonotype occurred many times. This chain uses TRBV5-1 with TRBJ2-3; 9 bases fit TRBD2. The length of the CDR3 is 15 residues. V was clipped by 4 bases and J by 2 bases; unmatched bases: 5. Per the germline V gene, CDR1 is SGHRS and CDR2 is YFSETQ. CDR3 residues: CASSLLAGLTDTQYF. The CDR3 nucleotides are TGCGCCAGCAGCCTCCTAGCGGGGCTCACAGATACGCAGTATTTT. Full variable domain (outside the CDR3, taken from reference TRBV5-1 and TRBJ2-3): KAGVTQTPRYLIKTRGQQVTLSCSPISGHRSVSWYQQTPGQGLQFLFEYFSETQRNKGNFPGRFSGRQFSNSRSEMNVSTLELGDSALYLCASSLLAGLTDTQYFGPGTRLTVL.

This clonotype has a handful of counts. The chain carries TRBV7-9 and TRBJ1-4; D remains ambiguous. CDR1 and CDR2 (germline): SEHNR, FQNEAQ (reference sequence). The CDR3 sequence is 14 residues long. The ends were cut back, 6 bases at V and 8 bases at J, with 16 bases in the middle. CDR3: CASSTTGVTEKLFF. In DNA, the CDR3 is TGTGCCAGCAGTACTACGGGAGTTACGGAAAAACTGTTTTTT.

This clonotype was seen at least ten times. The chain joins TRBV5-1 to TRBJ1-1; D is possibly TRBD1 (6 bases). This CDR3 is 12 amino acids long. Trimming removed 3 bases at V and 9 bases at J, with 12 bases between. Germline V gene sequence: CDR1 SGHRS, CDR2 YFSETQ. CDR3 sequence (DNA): TGCGCCAGCAGCTCGACGGGGGCTCAAGCTTTCTTT. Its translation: CASSSTGAQAFF.

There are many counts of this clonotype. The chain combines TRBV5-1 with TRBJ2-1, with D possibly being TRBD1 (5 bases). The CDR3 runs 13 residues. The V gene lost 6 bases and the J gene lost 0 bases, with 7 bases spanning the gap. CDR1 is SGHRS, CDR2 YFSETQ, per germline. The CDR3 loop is CASKDSSYNEQFF. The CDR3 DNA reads TGCGCCAGCAAAGACAGCTCCTACAATGAGCAGTTCTTC.

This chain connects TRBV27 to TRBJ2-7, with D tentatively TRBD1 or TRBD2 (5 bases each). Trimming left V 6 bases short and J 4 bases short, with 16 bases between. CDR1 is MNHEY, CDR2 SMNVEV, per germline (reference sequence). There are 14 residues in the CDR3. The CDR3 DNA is TGTGCCAGCAGCTATACAGGCGGAGGTTACGAGCAGTACTTC. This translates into CASSYTGGGYEQYF.

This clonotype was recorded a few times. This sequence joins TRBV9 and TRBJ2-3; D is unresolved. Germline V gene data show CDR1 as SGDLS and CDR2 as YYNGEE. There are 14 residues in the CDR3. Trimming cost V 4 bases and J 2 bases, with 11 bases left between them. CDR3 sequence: CASSMYSDTDTQYF. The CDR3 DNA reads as TGTGCCAGCAGCATGTATTCGGACACAGATACGCAGTATTTT.

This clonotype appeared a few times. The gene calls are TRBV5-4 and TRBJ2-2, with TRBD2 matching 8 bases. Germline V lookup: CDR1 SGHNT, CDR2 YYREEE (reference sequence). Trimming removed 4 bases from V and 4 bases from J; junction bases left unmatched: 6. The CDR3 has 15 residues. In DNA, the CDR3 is TGTGCCAGCAGCCAACGGGGGGGCCTCACCGGGGAGCTGTTTTTT. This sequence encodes CASSQRGGLTGELFF.

The CDR3 sequence is CASSPRLATNEKLFF. The DNA of the CDR3 is TGTGCCAGCAGTCCCCGCCTTGCAACTAATGAAAAACTGTTTTTT. The gene calls are TRBV12-3 or TRBV12-4 and TRBJ1-4; D is uncertain. V lost 5 bases to trimming and J lost 0 bases, with 10 bases between them. This CDR3 region has 15 residues.

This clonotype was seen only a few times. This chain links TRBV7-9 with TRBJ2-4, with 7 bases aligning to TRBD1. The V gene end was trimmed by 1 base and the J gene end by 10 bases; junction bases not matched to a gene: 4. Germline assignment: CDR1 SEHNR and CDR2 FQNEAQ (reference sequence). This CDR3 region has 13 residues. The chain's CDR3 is CASSLEDRAIQYF. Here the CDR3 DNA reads TGTGCCAGCAGCTTAGAAGACAGGGCGATTCAGTACTTC.

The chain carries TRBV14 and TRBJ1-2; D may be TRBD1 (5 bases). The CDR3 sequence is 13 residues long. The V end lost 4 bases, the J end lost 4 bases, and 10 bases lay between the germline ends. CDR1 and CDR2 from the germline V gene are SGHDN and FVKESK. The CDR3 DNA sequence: TGTGCCAGCAGCCCGGGACGCTTCTATGGCTACACCTTC. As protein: CASSPGRFYGYTF. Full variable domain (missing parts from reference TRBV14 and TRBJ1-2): EAGVTQFPSHSVIEKGQTVTLRCDPISGHDNLYWYRRVMGKEIKFLLHFVKESKQDESGMPNNRFLAERTGGTYSTLKVQPAELEDSGVYFCASSPGRFYGYTFGSGTRLTVV.

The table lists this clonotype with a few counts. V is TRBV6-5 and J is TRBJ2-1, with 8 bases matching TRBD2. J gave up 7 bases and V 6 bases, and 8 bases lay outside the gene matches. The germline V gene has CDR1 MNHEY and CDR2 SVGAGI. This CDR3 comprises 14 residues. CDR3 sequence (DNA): TGTGCCAGCAGGCACGGCGGGGGGTTGAATGAGCAGTTCTTC. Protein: CASRHGGGLNEQFF.

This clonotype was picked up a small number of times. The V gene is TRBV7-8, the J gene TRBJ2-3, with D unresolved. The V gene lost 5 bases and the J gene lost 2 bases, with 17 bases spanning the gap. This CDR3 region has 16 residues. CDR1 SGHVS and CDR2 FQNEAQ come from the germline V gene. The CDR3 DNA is TGTGCCAGCAGCCGCTCCGCACGGCTTCTCACAGATACGCAGTATTTT. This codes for CASSRSARLLTDTQYF.

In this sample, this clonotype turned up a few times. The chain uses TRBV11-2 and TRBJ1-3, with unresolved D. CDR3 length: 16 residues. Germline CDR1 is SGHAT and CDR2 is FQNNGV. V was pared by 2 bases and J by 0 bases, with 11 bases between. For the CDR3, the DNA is TGTGCCAGCAGCTTATTGGGTCCCCCCTCTGGAAACACCATATATTTT. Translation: CASSLLGPPSGNTIYF.

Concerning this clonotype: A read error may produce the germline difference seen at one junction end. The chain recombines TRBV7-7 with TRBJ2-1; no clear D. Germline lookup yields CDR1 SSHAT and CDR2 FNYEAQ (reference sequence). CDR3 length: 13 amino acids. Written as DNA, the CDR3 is TGTGCTAGCAGCGTGGTCGGGTCCAATGAGCAGTTCTTC. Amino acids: CASSVVGSNEQFF.

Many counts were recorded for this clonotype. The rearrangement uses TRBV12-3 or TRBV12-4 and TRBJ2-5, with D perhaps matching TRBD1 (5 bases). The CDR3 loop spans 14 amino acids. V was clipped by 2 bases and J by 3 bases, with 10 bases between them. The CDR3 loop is CASSLLPQEETQYF. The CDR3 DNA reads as TGTGCCAGCAGTTTACTTCCACAGGAAGAGACCCAGTACTTC.

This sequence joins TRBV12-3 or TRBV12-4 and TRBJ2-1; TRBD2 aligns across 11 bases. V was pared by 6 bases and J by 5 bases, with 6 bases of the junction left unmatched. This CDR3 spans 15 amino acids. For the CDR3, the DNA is TGTGCCAGCAGGATACTAGCGGGGGCGAACAATGAGCAGTTCTTC. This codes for CASRILAGANNEQFF.

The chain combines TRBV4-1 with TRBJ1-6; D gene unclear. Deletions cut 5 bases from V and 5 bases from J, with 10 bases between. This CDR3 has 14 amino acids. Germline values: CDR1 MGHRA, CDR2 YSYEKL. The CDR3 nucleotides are TGCGCCAGCAGCACCCGGTTGGATAATTCACCCCTCCACTTT. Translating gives CASSTRLDNSPLHF.

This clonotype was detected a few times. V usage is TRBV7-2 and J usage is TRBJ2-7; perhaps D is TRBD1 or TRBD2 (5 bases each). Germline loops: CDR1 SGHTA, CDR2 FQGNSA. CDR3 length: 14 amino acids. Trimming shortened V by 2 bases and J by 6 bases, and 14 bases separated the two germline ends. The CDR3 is CASSLSGSGAEQYV. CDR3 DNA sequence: TGTGCCAGCAGCTTAAGCGGATCCGGGGCCGAGCAGTACGTC.

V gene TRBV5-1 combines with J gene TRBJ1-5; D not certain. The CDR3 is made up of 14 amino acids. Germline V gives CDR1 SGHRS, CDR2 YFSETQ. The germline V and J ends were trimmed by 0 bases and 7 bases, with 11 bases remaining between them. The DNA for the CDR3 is TGCGCCAGCAGCTTGGACGGGGTTAGGCAGCCCCAGCATTTT. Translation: CASSLDGVRQPQHF.

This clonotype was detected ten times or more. CDR3 DNA: TGTGCCAGCAGCCTCAAGGGGGGTGGGACTGAAGCTTTCTTT. Translation gives CASSLKGGGTEAFF. J is TRBJ1-1 and V is TRBV7-8; possibly TRBD1 for D (6 bases). This CDR3 spans 14 amino acids. The V gene lost 5 bases and the J gene lost 5 bases, with 15 bases spanning the gap. Germline lookup yields CDR1 SGHVS and CDR2 FQNEAQ.

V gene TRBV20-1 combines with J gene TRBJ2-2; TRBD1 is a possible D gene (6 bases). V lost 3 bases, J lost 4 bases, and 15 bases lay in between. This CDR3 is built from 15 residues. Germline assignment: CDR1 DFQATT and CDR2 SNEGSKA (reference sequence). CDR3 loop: CSASLLDRLTGELFF. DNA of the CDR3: TGCAGTGCTAGCCTCCTAGACAGGCTCACCGGGGAGCTGTTTTTT.

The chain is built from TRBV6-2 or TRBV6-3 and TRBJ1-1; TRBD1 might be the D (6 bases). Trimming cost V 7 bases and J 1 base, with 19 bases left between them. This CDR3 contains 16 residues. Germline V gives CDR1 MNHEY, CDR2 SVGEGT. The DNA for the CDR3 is TGTGCCAGCACCTCCTTGGGGGGGGGCAAGAACACTGAAGCTTTCTTT. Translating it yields CASTSLGGGKNTEAFF.

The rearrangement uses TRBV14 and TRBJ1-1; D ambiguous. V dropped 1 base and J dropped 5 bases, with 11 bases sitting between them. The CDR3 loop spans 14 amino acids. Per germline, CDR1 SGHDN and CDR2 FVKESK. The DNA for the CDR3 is TGTGCCAGCAGCCAAGTCCAGTCTTGGACTGAAGCTTTCTTT. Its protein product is CASSQVQSWTEAFF.

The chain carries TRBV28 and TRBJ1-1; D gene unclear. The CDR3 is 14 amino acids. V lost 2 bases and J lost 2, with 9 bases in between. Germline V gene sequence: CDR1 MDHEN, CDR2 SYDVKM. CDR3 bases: TGTGCCAGCAGTTTAGGGTTCGACAACACTGAAGCTTTCTTT. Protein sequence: CASSLGFDNTEAFF.